Sequencing of this T cell receptor beta chain was carried out in a study of T cell responses to AZD1222 COVID-19 vaccine (dated by TCRdb to about 2021). For the study in its entirety: AZD1222 recipients with second doses at about 4 weeks or about 12 weeks were pooled, because spike-specific TCR depth and breadth did not differ between schedules. TCR sequencing was performed for approximately 240 trial participants, of whom roughly 200 were given two doses of AZD1222 and some 26 were given two doses of MenACWY control vaccine. Trial participants were enrolled into age subgroups of 18-55, 56-69 and 70-plus years, which contained around 150, 28 and 57 TCR-sequenced participants, respectively. Beyond this particular receptor, the publication reports: Because no day 14 peak-response samples were available, repertoires were characterized only after the peak T cell response. After two AZD1222 doses, both the breadth and the depth of spike-specific TCRs were significantly higher than at day 0 and than in MenACWY recipients. Participants were mostly white British, with more females than males. The authors suggested clonal diversity may have been underestimated. Reportedly, close to half of the unique spike-specific TCRs recognized epitopes lying outside the regions that are mutated in the B.1.351 and B.1.1.7 variants. The 56-69-year group was small, and its depth increase did not reach significance, likely because of low power. Vaccine-associated CD4 TCRs spanned the whole spike protein, with dominant responses in regions 160-218 and 743-854. Conclusions about previously exposed vaccinees are limited, since just a handful of AZD1222 recipients were seropositive for SARS-CoV-2 at baseline.

The CDR3 regions of human TCRbeta chains were analyzed by immunosequencing. The paper's data handling went like this. TCRs in the repertoires were matched against a reference library of SARS-CoV-2-specific TCRs that had been generated with the MIRA antigen-specificity platform. Breadth was defined as the fraction of unique TCRs that were SARS-CoV-2-associated, and depth was defined as the fraction of total T cells that were SARS-CoV-2-associated. Each spike-specific TCR was assigned to its reactive spike region and to a CD4 or CD8 class using the MIRA data. Log10-transformed breadth and depth values were compared by one-way ANOVA with Sidak's multiple comparisons tests. The table comes from immuneACCESS by way of TCRdb, which keeps in-frame sequences with V and J called. Part of the clones is missing from these tables; in studies checked, under half for an unresolved V gene and the rest for unknown reasons. V and J calls and clone size follow that table, whereas D and trimming were derived from the DNA. The table for this sample lists around 160,000 clones; 70% to 90% of them were counted only once. About 15% of the sample belongs to the ten largest clones.

Regarding this clone: There is no known antigen for this receptor. No base qualities exist here, and no much larger clone lies one base off it.

The time point label corresponds to: baseline before first vaccination. The vaccinee samples were drawn from two UK trials, COV001 and COV002, one of which was a single-blind randomized controlled phase 2/3 trial testing AZD1222 (ChAdOx1 nCoV-19) in healthy adults. Trial participant PBMC samples were collected at day 0 and day 28 after the second dose for TCRbeta chain sequencing. Sequences LGHDT (CDR1) and YNNKEL (CDR2) are obtained from the germline V gene (reference sequence). V drops 4 bases and J drops 1 base, leaving 10 bases in between. There are 14 amino acids in the CDR3, from cysteine to phenylalanine inclusive. Left in the record is the CDR3 DNA by itself, 42 bases read in frame from the first base.

This TCR derives from an adult in good health. The chain links TRBV3-1 (or the pseudogene TRBV3-2) with TRBJ1-1; the D gene is perhaps TRBD1, from 6 matching bases. Sequencing was performed on peripheral blood, taken on day 0 of AZD1222 vaccination. The sequence in DNA is TGTGCCAGCAGCCTCTCGGACAGGAACACTGAAGCTTTCTTT. Its protein is CASSLSDRNTEAFF.